This T cell receptor beta chain derives from a study of cytomegalovirus exposure and HLA in healthy donors. Study-wide findings and caveats: Being productive about 87% or about 30% of the time was typical of most TCR beta V segments in an earlier analysis. Later work found that TCR association rates differed between HLA loci; DRB1 had the most and HLA-C the fewest.

Germline values: CDR1 SGHTA, CDR2 FQGNSA. V gave up 4 bases and J gave up 4 bases, with 13 bases separating them. The CDR3 consists of 14 residues. With regard to this clone: Its antigen is unidentified.

PCR involved 60 Vbeta and 13 Jbeta primers. Only in-frame clones appear in the TCRdb table, and some are missing; sequencing was by immunoSEQ multiplex PCR. The table shows 110,000 to 150,000 clones, with about 80% occurring only once. Healthy donors of bone marrow made up the group. Sequenced input: PBMCs. The chain is built from TRBV7-2 and TRBJ1-1; D might be TRBD1 (5 bases). The source is a woman aged 35 to 49 in good health and CMV-seronegative. The DNA of the CDR3 is TGTGCCAGCAGCTACGGAAACGGGGGCACTGAAGCTTTCTTT. Encoded protein: CASSYGNGGTEAFF. The full variable domain, its missing parts supplied by reference TRBV7-2 and TRBJ1-1, is GAGVSQSPSNKVTEKGKDVELRCDPISGHTALYWYRQSLGQGLEFLIYFQGNSAPDKSGLPSDRFSAERTGGSVSTLTIQRTQQEDSAVYLCASSYGNGGTEAFFGQGTRLTVV.